The rows below give T cell receptor beta chains drawn from one sample of a study of cytomegalovirus exposure and HLA in healthy donors. TCRdb keeps only in-frame clones here, not all; method: immunoSEQ multiplex PCR. The sample consists of around 140,000 clones, 89% of them appearing once. Specimen: PBMCs. These receptors were taken from a woman aged 18-30 years in good health and CMV-seronegative. Each CDR3 is given with its conserved first and last residue. A D gene is named only where the DNA matches it firmly. The size field is filled for only some rows; it gives once, few, many or a size class.

j_call: TRBJ2-1
d_call: TRBD2
cdr3_length: 13
v_call: TRBV7-7
clone_size: -
cdr3_aa: CASSSPTSGEQFF
cdr3_nt: TGTGCCAGCAGCTCCCCGACTAGCGGGGAGCAGTTCTTC

j_call: TRBJ1-3
d_call: TRBD1
cdr3_length: 15
v_call: TRBV9
clone_size: once
cdr3_aa: CASGGTGEEGNTIYF
cdr3_nt: TGTGCCAGCGGGGGGACAGGGGAGGAGGGAAACACCATATATTTT

j_call: TRBJ1-1
d_call: -
cdr3_length: 12
v_call: TRBV5-6
clone_size: -
cdr3_aa: CASSLDRTEAFF
cdr3_nt: TGTGCCAGCAGCTTGGATAGAACTGAAGCTTTCTTT

j_call: TRBJ1-2
d_call: -
cdr3_length: 13
v_call: TRBV7-3
clone_size: -
cdr3_aa: CASSLTEHYGYTF
cdr3_nt: TGTGCCAGCAGCTTAACAGAGCACTATGGCTACACCTTC

j_call: TRBJ2-5
d_call: TRBD1
cdr3_length: 16
v_call: TRBV5-1
clone_size: -
cdr3_aa: CASSLVTDRAGETQYF
cdr3_nt: TGCGCCAGCAGCTTAGTGACGGACAGGGCAGGAGAGACCCAGTACTTC

j_call: TRBJ2-3
d_call: TRBD1
cdr3_length: 16
v_call: TRBV7-9
clone_size: -
cdr3_aa: CASSSRGQGLTDTQYF
cdr3_nt: TGTGCCAGCAGCTCTAGGGGACAGGGACTCACAGATACGCAGTATTTT

j_call: TRBJ1-6
d_call: TRBD1
cdr3_length: 18
v_call: TRBV19
clone_size: -
cdr3_aa: CASSSPGQGTDYNSPLHF
cdr3_nt: TGTGCCAGTAGTTCGCCCGGACAGGGAACCGACTACAATTCACCCCTCCACTTT

j_call: TRBJ2-1
d_call: -
cdr3_length: 13
v_call: TRBV7-9
clone_size: -
cdr3_aa: CASSLLVINEQFF
cdr3_nt: TGTGCCAGCAGCTTATTAGTTATCAATGAGCAGTTCTTC

j_call: TRBJ2-7
d_call: TRBD2
cdr3_length: 14
v_call: TRBV2
clone_size: -
cdr3_aa: CASTAESGEGEQYF
cdr3_nt: TGTGCCAGCACCGCCGAAAGCGGGGAGGGCGAGCAGTACTTC

j_call: TRBJ2-7
d_call: -
cdr3_length: 14
v_call: TRBV2
clone_size: -
cdr3_aa: CASRIRGGVYEQYF
cdr3_nt: TGTGCCAGCAGAATCCGAGGGGGGGTCTACGAGCAGTACTTC

j_call: TRBJ2-3
d_call: TRBD2
cdr3_length: 17
v_call: TRBV11-3
clone_size: -
cdr3_aa: CASSTWTSGGAGDTQYF
cdr3_nt: TGTGCCAGCAGCACGTGGACTAGCGGGGGGGCTGGAGATACGCAGTATTTT

j_call: TRBJ2-7
d_call: TRBD1
cdr3_length: 13
v_call: TRBV6-5
clone_size: -
cdr3_aa: CASSRGPPNEQYF
cdr3_nt: TGTGCCAGCAGTAGGGGGCCTCCGAACGAGCAGTACTTC

j_call: TRBJ1-2
d_call: TRBD1
cdr3_length: 16
v_call: TRBV7-9
clone_size: -
cdr3_aa: CASSLLHRGGRSGYTF
cdr3_nt: TGTGCCAGCAGCTTACTTCACAGGGGAGGTCGAAGCGGCTACACCTTC

j_call: TRBJ1-1
d_call: -
cdr3_length: 14
v_call: TRBV6-1
clone_size: -
cdr3_aa: CASSDGRARIEAFF
cdr3_nt: TGTGCCAGCAGTGACGGCAGGGCCCGGATAGAAGCTTTCTTT

j_call: TRBJ1-5
d_call: TRBD1
cdr3_length: 19
v_call: TRBV18
clone_size: few
cdr3_aa: CASSPSPGQQRYSNQPQHF
cdr3_nt: TGTGCCAGCTCACCATCACCGGGACAGCAACGGTATAGCAATCAGCCCCAGCATTTT

j_call: TRBJ1-1
d_call: -
cdr3_length: 15
v_call: TRBV19
clone_size: -
cdr3_aa: CASRNPGVGRTEAFF
cdr3_nt: TGTGCCAGTAGAAACCCCGGGGTAGGGAGGACTGAAGCTTTCTTT

j_call: TRBJ2-6
d_call: -
cdr3_length: 15
v_call: TRBV7-3
clone_size: -
cdr3_aa: CASSLTSSGANVLTF
cdr3_nt: TGTGCCAGCAGCTTAACGAGCTCTGGGGCCAACGTCCTGACTTTC

j_call: TRBJ1-6
d_call: TRBD1
cdr3_length: 14
v_call: TRBV2
clone_size: -
cdr3_aa: CASRNGQGISPLHF
cdr3_nt: TGTGCCAGCAGGAATGGACAGGGTATTTCACCCCTCCACTTT

j_call: TRBJ2-1
d_call: -
cdr3_length: 11
v_call: TRBV2
clone_size: -
cdr3_aa: CASSGEGQQFF
cdr3_nt: TGTGCCAGCAGCGGAGAGGGTCAGCAGTTCTTC

j_call: TRBJ1-6
d_call: -
cdr3_length: 13
v_call: TRBV9
clone_size: -
cdr3_aa: CASTLGRNSPLHF
cdr3_nt: TGTGCCAGCACGCTGGGGAGGAATTCACCCCTCCACTTT

j_call: TRBJ2-5
d_call: TRBD2
cdr3_length: 14
v_call: TRBV9
clone_size: -
cdr3_aa: CASSGRGEGETQYF
cdr3_nt: TGTGCCAGCAGCGGCCGGGGGGAAGGGGAGACCCAGTACTTC

j_call: TRBJ1-1
d_call: -
cdr3_length: 14
v_call: TRBV5-1
clone_size: -
cdr3_aa: CASSLEGQYTEAFF
cdr3_nt: TGCGCCAGCAGCTTGGAAGGACAGTACACTGAAGCTTTCTTT

j_call: TRBJ1-1
d_call: -
cdr3_length: 12
v_call: TRBV6-5
clone_size: few
cdr3_aa: CASSYRGPPAFF
cdr3_nt: TGTGCCAGCAGTTACAGGGGCCCCCCAGCTTTCTTT

j_call: TRBJ1-5
d_call: -
cdr3_length: 13
v_call: TRBV19
clone_size: -
cdr3_aa: CASSGPGIWPQHF
cdr3_nt: TGTGCCAGTAGTGGGCCGGGGATTTGGCCCCAGCATTTT

j_call: TRBJ2-7
d_call: TRBD1
cdr3_length: 15
v_call: TRBV18
clone_size: -
cdr3_aa: CASSPPGQLRNEQYF
cdr3_nt: TGTGCCAGCTCACCACCGGGACAGCTAAGAAACGAGCAGTACTTC

j_call: TRBJ2-5
d_call: TRBD2
cdr3_length: 13
v_call: TRBV11-2
clone_size: -
cdr3_aa: CASTGTSQETQYF
cdr3_nt: TGTGCCAGCACCGGGACTAGCCAAGAGACCCAGTACTTC

j_call: TRBJ2-7
d_call: -
cdr3_length: 16
v_call: TRBV6-5
clone_size: -
cdr3_aa: CASSHLSGHPTYEQYF
cdr3_nt: TGTGCCAGCAGTCACTTGTCGGGACATCCGACCTACGAGCAGTACTTC

j_call: TRBJ2-7
d_call: TRBD1
cdr3_length: 16
v_call: TRBV2
clone_size: -
cdr3_aa: CASSRQQGVISYEQYF
cdr3_nt: TGTGCCAGCAGTAGGCAGCAGGGGGTTATTTCTTACGAGCAGTACTTC

j_call: TRBJ2-7
d_call: TRBD1
cdr3_length: 15
v_call: TRBV2
clone_size: once
cdr3_aa: CASSELGQGAYEQYF
cdr3_nt: TGTGCCAGCAGTGAATTGGGACAGGGGGCCTACGAGCAGTACTTC

j_call: TRBJ2-2
d_call: -
cdr3_length: 13
v_call: TRBV11-2
clone_size: -
cdr3_aa: CASSLTERGELFF
cdr3_nt: TGTGCCAGCAGCTTAACGGAGCGCGGGGAGCTGTTTTTT

j_call: TRBJ1-6
d_call: -
cdr3_length: 15
v_call: TRBV27
clone_size: -
cdr3_aa: CASSREDRSNSPLHF
cdr3_nt: TGTGCCAGCAGTCGGGAAGACAGGAGTAATTCACCCCTCCACTTT

j_call: TRBJ1-1
d_call: -
cdr3_length: 13
v_call: TRBV27
clone_size: -
cdr3_aa: CASSLAGNTEAFF
cdr3_nt: TGTGCCAGCAGTTTAGCAGGGAACACTGAAGCTTTCTTT

j_call: TRBJ2-7
d_call: -
cdr3_length: 15
v_call: TRBV7-9
clone_size: few
cdr3_aa: CASSLVGGTGGEQYF
cdr3_nt: TGTGCCAGCAGCTTGGTCGGGGGAACTGGCGGCGAGCAGTACTTC

j_call: TRBJ1-5
d_call: TRBD1
cdr3_length: 18
v_call: TRBV4-1
clone_size: -
cdr3_aa: CASSPGQGVIRTNQPQHF
cdr3_nt: TGCGCCAGCAGCCCTGGACAGGGCGTTATTAGAACAAATCAGCCCCAGCATTTT

j_call: TRBJ2-6
d_call: -
cdr3_length: 16
v_call: TRBV9
clone_size: -
cdr3_aa: CASSVDSFSGANVLTF
cdr3_nt: TGTGCCAGCAGCGTAGACAGCTTCTCTGGGGCCAACGTCCTGACTTTC

j_call: TRBJ1-5
d_call: TRBD1
cdr3_length: 14
v_call: TRBV29-1
clone_size: -
cdr3_aa: CSAEITGVGQPQHF
cdr3_nt: TGCAGCGCCGAAATAACAGGGGTAGGTCAGCCCCAGCATTTT

j_call: TRBJ1-1
d_call: TRBD1
cdr3_length: 19
v_call: TRBV10-1
clone_size: -
cdr3_aa: CASSESEDRGLSGDTEAFF
cdr3_nt: TGCGCCAGCAGTGAGTCGGAGGACAGGGGGCTGAGTGGGGACACTGAAGCTTTCTTT

j_call: TRBJ1-5
d_call: -
cdr3_length: 19
v_call: TRBV21-1
clone_size: -
cdr3_aa: CASSKGSGGKGPWDQPQHF
cdr3_nt: TGTGCCAGCAGCAAAGGGTCAGGGGGTAAGGGACCATGGGATCAGCCCCAGCATTTT

j_call: TRBJ2-7
d_call: TRBD1
cdr3_length: 17
v_call: TRBV7-2
clone_size: -
cdr3_aa: CASSLKFGQGRLGEQYF
cdr3_nt: TGTGCCAGCAGCTTAAAGTTCGGACAGGGGAGGCTTGGCGAGCAGTACTTC

j_call: TRBJ2-1
d_call: TRBD2
cdr3_length: 15
v_call: TRBV6-4
clone_size: -
cdr3_aa: CASKAGLAGHNEQFF
cdr3_nt: TGTGCCAGCAAAGCTGGACTAGCGGGCCACAATGAGCAGTTCTTC

j_call: TRBJ1-1
d_call: -
cdr3_length: 14
v_call: TRBV6-5
clone_size: -
cdr3_aa: CASSYLARGTEAFF
cdr3_nt: TGTGCCAGCAGTTACCTCGCACGGGGCACTGAAGCTTTCTTT

j_call: TRBJ1-2
d_call: -
cdr3_length: 17
v_call: TRBV27
clone_size: -
cdr3_aa: CASSFSFATSPNYGYTF
cdr3_nt: TGTGCCAGCAGTTTTAGCTTCGCCACCTCCCCTAACTATGGCTACACCTTC

j_call: TRBJ1-6
d_call: TRBD1
cdr3_length: 12
v_call: TRBV28
clone_size: few
cdr3_aa: CASSGTGRSLHF
cdr3_nt: TGTGCCAGCAGTGGGACAGGGCGGTCCCTCCACTTT

j_call: TRBJ1-1
d_call: -
cdr3_length: 14
v_call: TRBV9
clone_size: -
cdr3_aa: CASSTTDAHREAFF
cdr3_nt: TGTGCCAGCAGCACGACGGACGCTCACCGGGAGGCTTTCTTT

j_call: TRBJ1-2
d_call: TRBD1
cdr3_length: 13
v_call: TRBV6-1
clone_size: -
cdr3_aa: CASSGTGFYGYTF
cdr3_nt: TGTGCCAGCAGTGGGACAGGGTTTTACGGCTACACCTTC

j_call: TRBJ2-5
d_call: TRBD2
cdr3_length: 16
v_call: TRBV2
clone_size: once
cdr3_aa: CASSASGGLRGETQYF
cdr3_nt: TGTGCCAGCAGTGCTAGCGGGGGCCTAAGGGGGGAGACCCAGTACTTC

j_call: TRBJ1-2
d_call: -
cdr3_length: 15
v_call: TRBV19
clone_size: -
cdr3_aa: CASGTGTHGAYGYTF
cdr3_nt: TGTGCCAGTGGTACCGGGACACATGGAGCTTATGGCTACACCTTC

j_call: TRBJ1-5
d_call: -
cdr3_length: 17
v_call: TRBV27
clone_size: -
cdr3_aa: CASSLIGSGEGRQPQHF
cdr3_nt: TGTGCCAGCAGTTTAATCGGTTCGGGGGAGGGGAGGCAGCCCCAGCATTTT

j_call: TRBJ2-2
d_call: TRBD1
cdr3_length: 16
v_call: TRBV18
clone_size: -
cdr3_aa: CASSPTPGQDAGELFF
cdr3_nt: TGTGCCAGCTCACCGACGCCGGGACAGGACGCCGGGGAGCTGTTTTTT

j_call: TRBJ2-5
d_call: TRBD1
cdr3_length: 14
v_call: TRBV6-5
clone_size: -
cdr3_aa: CASSAGQDLETQYF
cdr3_nt: TGTGCCAGCAGTGCGGGACAGGACTTAGAGACCCAGTACTTC

j_call: TRBJ1-4
d_call: TRBD1
cdr3_length: 14
v_call: TRBV7-9
clone_size: -
cdr3_aa: CASSPTGANEKLFF
cdr3_nt: TGTGCCAGCAGCCCTACAGGGGCTAATGAAAAACTGTTTTTT

j_call: TRBJ2-1
d_call: -
cdr3_length: 13
v_call: TRBV6-4
clone_size: few
cdr3_aa: CASSDRDNNEQFF
cdr3_nt: TGTGCCAGCAGTGACCGGGACAACAATGAGCAGTTCTTC

j_call: TRBJ1-5
d_call: -
cdr3_length: 17
v_call: TRBV19
clone_size: few
cdr3_aa: CASSTKNRYYSNQPQHF
cdr3_nt: TGTGCCAGTAGTACCAAAAACAGGTATTATAGCAATCAGCCCCAGCATTTT

j_call: TRBJ1-2
d_call: TRBD1
cdr3_length: 16
v_call: TRBV11-1
clone_size: -
cdr3_aa: CASSFEWTGGLDGYTF
cdr3_nt: TGTGCCAGCAGCTTCGAATGGACAGGGGGTCTGGATGGCTACACCTTC

j_call: TRBJ1-3
d_call: -
cdr3_length: 15
v_call: TRBV6-1
clone_size: medium-sized
cdr3_aa: CASSEEDSSGNTIYF
cdr3_nt: TGTGCCAGCAGTGAAGAGGACAGCTCTGGAAACACCATATATTTT

j_call: TRBJ2-1
d_call: TRBD2
cdr3_length: 15
v_call: TRBV6-5
clone_size: -
cdr3_aa: CASSYRSGGGNEQFF
cdr3_nt: TGTGCCAGCAGCTACAGAAGCGGGGGGGGCAATGAGCAGTTCTTC

j_call: TRBJ2-1
d_call: -
cdr3_length: 13
v_call: TRBV5-8
clone_size: -
cdr3_aa: CASSGGAYNEQFF
cdr3_nt: TGTGCCAGCAGCGGCGGGGCGTACAATGAGCAGTTCTTC

j_call: TRBJ1-1
d_call: -
cdr3_length: 15
v_call: TRBV6-5
clone_size: -
cdr3_aa: CASSYSPWGVAEAFF
cdr3_nt: TGTGCCAGCAGTTACTCGCCTTGGGGGGTGGCTGAAGCTTTCTTT

j_call: TRBJ1-3
d_call: -
cdr3_length: 13
v_call: TRBV2
clone_size: -
cdr3_aa: CASSGTIGNTIYF
cdr3_nt: TGTGCCAGCAGTGGGACAATAGGAAACACCATATATTTT